What follows is one TCR beta chain and its context. Its antigen is unidentified. This sample is part of a study of CD8 T cells in ankylosing spondylitis. Whole-study findings and limits: Roughly 8 highly homologous variants formed a TCR beta motif that appeared characteristic of ankylosing spondylitis blood. A subset of motif variants has previously been described in the synovial fluid and blood of reactive arthritis. Within matched ankylosing spondylitis synovial fluid, disease-linked clones were reportedly significantly enriched.

The CDR3 has 15 amino acids. V was clipped by 3 bases and J by 7 bases; unmatched bases: 12. The germline CDR1 and CDR2 sequences are DFQATT and SNEGSKA (reference sequence). Preparation of TCR beta libraries was done by quantitative 5'-RACE with molecular barcodes. TCRdb used MiXCR to reprocess the 5' RACE reads, holding one entry per CDR3 protein. The sample has fewer than 750,000 distinct CDR3 sequences; around 20% are singletons. The chain recombines TRBV20-1 with TRBJ2-7; 10 bases agree with TRBD2. Specimen: blood, either unsorted or a sorted T cell fraction (not recorded which). The TCR comes from a male donor with ankylosing spondylitis. DNA for the CDR3: TGCAGTGCTAGTGGGTTTAGCGGGAGGTTGGTGGAGCAGTACTTC. Translation gives CSASGFSGRLVEQYF.